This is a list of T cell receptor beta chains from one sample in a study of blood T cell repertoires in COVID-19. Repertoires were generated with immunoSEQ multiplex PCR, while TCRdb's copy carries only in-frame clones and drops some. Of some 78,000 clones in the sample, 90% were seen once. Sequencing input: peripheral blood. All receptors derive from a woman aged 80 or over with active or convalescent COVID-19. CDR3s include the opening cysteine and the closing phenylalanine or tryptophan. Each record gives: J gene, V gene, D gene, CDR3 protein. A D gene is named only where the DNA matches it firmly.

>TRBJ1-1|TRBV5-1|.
CASSLVPDTVEAFF
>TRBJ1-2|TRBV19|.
CASTRTGTSGYTF
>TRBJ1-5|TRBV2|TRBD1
CASSWDRGRQPQHF
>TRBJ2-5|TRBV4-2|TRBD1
CASSPDRAWKQETQYF
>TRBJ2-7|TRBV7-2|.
CASSTRTSYEQYF
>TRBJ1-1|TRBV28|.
CASSFRVTEAFF
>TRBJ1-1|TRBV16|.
CASSQSLVQRTEAFF
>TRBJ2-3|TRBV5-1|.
CASSFPGGQVLADTQYF
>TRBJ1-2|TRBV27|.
CASSLLPVMYGYTF
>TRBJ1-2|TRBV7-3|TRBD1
CASSLTPPGRGKYGYTF
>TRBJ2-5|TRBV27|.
CASARPGQETQYF
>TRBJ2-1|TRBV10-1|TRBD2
CASSGLASHNEQFF
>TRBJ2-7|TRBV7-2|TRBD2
CASSTRLAGGPEQYF
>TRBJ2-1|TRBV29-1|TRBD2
CSVEDPGTSAYNEQFF
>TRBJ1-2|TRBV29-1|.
CSVGRSGVNYGYTF
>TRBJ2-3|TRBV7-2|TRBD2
CASSLSGRAGGADTQYF
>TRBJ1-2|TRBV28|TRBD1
CASSYPGTGSRNYGYTF
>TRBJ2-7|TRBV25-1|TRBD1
CASQPDRGSDEQYF
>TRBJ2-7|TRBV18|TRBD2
CASSPPGLAEGEQYF
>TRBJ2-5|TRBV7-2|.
CASSWAFQETQYF
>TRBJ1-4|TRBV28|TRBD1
CASRTRQGRADQIIRKLFF
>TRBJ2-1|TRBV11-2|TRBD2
CASSLEVRGNEQFF
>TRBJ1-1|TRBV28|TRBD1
CASSLPTGGTEAFF
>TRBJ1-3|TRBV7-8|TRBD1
CASSTGQGFSGNTIYF
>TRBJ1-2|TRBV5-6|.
CASSQTGDTILRTF
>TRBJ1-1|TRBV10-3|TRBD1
CASQRGPNTEAFF
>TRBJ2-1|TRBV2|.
CASTDNEQFF
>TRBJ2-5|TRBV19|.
CASSQGWTETQYF
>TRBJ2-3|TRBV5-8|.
CASSLWRGVTDTQYF
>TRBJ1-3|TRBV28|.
CASRRDTIYF
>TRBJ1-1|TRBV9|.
CASSVRVDPSGTKPEAFF
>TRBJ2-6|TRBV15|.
CATSSGWTGANVLTF
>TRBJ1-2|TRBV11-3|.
CASSFPGANDYGYTF
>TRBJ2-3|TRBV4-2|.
CASSQVRYTDTQYF
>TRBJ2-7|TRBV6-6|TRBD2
CASSYGTSGSTYEQYF
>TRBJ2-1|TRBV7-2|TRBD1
CASSKTGGPDNEQFF
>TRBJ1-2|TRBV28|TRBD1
CASSLIYGTGDRPGYTF
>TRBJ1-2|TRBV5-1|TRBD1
CASSPGQGGDGYTF
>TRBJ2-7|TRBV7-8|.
CASSNDVRLEYF
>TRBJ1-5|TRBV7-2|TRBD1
CASSSSGGHNQPQHF
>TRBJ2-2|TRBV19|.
CASSRLAGPGRGGTGELFF
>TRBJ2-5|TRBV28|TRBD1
CASNKQGFSETQYF
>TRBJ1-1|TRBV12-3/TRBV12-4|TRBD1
CASSNRGRTEAFF
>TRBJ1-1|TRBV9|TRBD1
CASSGGQAQHTEAFF